This T cell receptor beta chain originates from a study of blood T cell repertoires in COVID-19. Whole-study context: PBMCs, B-cell-depleted T cells, or T cells provided the cDNA or gDNA that made up the material.

The CDR3 contains 16 residues. Trimming cost V 4 bases and J 2 bases; bases outside gene matches: 11. Germline assignment: CDR1 SGHRS and CDR2 YFSETQ. The repertoire was sequenced with immunoSEQ multiplex PCR; TCRdb's copy has only in-frame clones and lacks some. The table has under 350,000 clones, 83% seen once. What was sequenced was peripheral blood. V and J are TRBV5-1 and TRBJ2-7, with 8 bases aligning to TRBD2. The origin of this receptor is a woman between 45 and 65 years old who had recovered from COVID-19. CDR3 sequence: CASSPRGGPSPYEQYF. CDR3 sequence (DNA): TGCGCCAGCAGCCCCCGGGGGGGGCCTTCGCCCTACGAGCAGTACTTC.